What follows describes a single T cell receptor beta chain. Original processing methods: Researchers report that nucleated cell counts were estimated from reference gene primer amplification. Produced via immunoSEQ multiplex PCR; TCRdb's table is partial and in-frame only. D and trimming were read from the DNA, whereas the V and J calls and clone size are those reported in that table. Seen here are some 320,000 clones, around 88% observed once, and the top ten hold 5.5% to 8.5%. Per germline, CDR1 MNHEY and CDR2 SVGEGT. CDR3 length equals 13 residues. Trimming removed 5 bases at V and 2 bases at J, with 7 bases between. This specimen belongs to a study of blood T cell repertoires in COVID-19. The overall study: Collection of acute and convalescent COVID-19 samples took place in the United States, Italy and Spain. PBMCs, B-cell-depleted T cells, or T cells were the source of the cDNA or gDNA that made up the material.

The gene calls are TRBV6-2 or TRBV6-3 and TRBJ1-5; D unresolved. The receptor was isolated from a woman between 25 and 40 years old who had recovered from COVID-19. The specimen sequenced was peripheral blood. Here the CDR3 reads CASSRSRNQPQHF. For the CDR3, the DNA is TGTGCCAGCAGTCGGAGTCGCAATCAGCCCCAGCATTTT.